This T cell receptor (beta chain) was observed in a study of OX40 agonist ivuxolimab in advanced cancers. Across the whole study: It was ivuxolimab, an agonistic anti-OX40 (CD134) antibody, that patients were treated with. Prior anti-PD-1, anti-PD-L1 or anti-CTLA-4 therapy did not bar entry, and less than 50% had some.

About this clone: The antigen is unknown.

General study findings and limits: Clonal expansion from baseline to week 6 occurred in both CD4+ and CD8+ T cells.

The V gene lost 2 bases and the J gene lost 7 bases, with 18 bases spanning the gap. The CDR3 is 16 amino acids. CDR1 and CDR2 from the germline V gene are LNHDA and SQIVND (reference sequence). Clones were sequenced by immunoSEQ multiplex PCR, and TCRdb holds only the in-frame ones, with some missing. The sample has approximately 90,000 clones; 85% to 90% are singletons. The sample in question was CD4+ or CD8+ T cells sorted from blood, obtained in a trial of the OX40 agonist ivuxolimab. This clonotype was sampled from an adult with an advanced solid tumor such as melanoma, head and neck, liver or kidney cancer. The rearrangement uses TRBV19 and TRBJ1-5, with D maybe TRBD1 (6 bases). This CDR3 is CASSIWAPTGHQPQHF. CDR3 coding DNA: TGTGCCAGTAGTATATGGGCCCCCACAGGGCACCAGCCCCAGCATTTT.